Listed here are 30 T cell receptor beta chains from one sample, sequenced in a study of regulatory T cells in long-lasting Graves disease. Arm-PCR of CDR3 regions with iRepertoire HTBI primers generated TCR beta libraries. TCRdb redid the calling of the multiplex PCR reads with MiXCR, one entry per CDR3 protein. The profile shows about 450,000 distinct CDR3 sequences, 16% of them singletons. Time point described: newly diagnosed GD, antithyroid drugs for less than 3 months. Isolated PBMC RNA provided the starting material for the TCR library. This same sample was also taken into another study, of T cells in Graves' hyperthyroidism and ophthalmopathy.

This material consisted of peripheral blood mononuclear cells (PBMCs), taken at new diagnosis, from a patient treated with antithyroid drugs. The receptor set was obtained from a woman between 25 and 40 years old with Graves disease.

This clonotype was seen at least ten times. The chain joins TRBV12-3 or TRBV12-4 to TRBJ2-3; D is perhaps TRBD2 (5 bases). This CDR3 contains 14 residues. Trimming pared 6 bases from V and 2 bases from J, leaving 12 bases between. The CDR3 loop reads CASRNGLNTDTQYF. The CDR3 DNA reads as TGTGCCAGCAGAAACGGACTGAACACAGATACGCAGTATTTT.

The chain links TRBV20-1 to TRBJ2-2, with 7 positions matching TRBD1. The trim removed 4 bases at V and 0 bases at J, leaving 5 bases unmatched. This CDR3 comprises 15 residues. CDR1 is DFQATT, CDR2 SNEGSKA, per germline (reference sequence). Here the CDR3 DNA reads TGCAGTGCTAAGACAGGGCGAACGAACACCGGGGAGCTGTTTTTT. It yields the protein CSAKTGRTNTGELFF.

In this sample, this clonotype turned up a few times. The rearrangement links TRBV6-9 to TRBJ1-1; D is uncertain. In germline, CDR1 is MNHGY, CDR2 SVAAGI. The CDR3 covers 14 residues. Trimming took off 3 bases at V and 11 bases at J, with 19 bases between the two ends. The CDR3 loop is CASSYSKGALDAFF. CDR3 sequence (DNA): TGTGCCAGCAGTTACTCGAAGGGCGCACTAGATGCTTTCTTT.

This clonotype was recorded many times. This chain joins TRBV20-1 and TRBJ2-3; 8 nucleotides line up with TRBD2. V lost 8 bases, J lost 8 bases, and 18 bases stayed unmatched. This CDR3 region has 15 residues. CDR1 and CDR2 (germline): DFQATT, SNEGSKA (reference sequence). The CDR3 DNA sequence: TGCAGTACTGAAAAACCCGGGACTAGTTGGACTACGCAGTATTTT. Protein sequence: CSTEKPGTSWTTQYF.

This clonotype came up many times. The CDR3 region is CSARDQGSPTYEQYF. CDR3 bases: TGCAGTGCTAGAGATCAGGGATCCCCGACCTACGAGCAGTACTTC. This chain joins TRBV20-1 and TRBJ2-7; maybe TRBD1 (5 bases). V was trimmed by 0 bases and J by 2 bases, leaving 14 bases between them. CDR3 length: 15 amino acids. Germline-derived CDR1 and CDR2 are DFQATT and SNEGSKA (reference sequence).

Here the CDR3 reads CASSLPSGDSYEQYF. CDR3 coding DNA: TGCGCCAGCAGCTTGCCGTCCGGGGACTCCTACGAGCAGTACTTC. V is TRBV5-1 and J is TRBJ2-7; D possibly corresponds to TRBD2 (5 bases). CDR1 SGHRS and CDR2 YFSETQ come from the germline V gene. The V end was cut by 1 base, the J end by 0 bases, with 11 bases between. The CDR3 spans 15 residues.

This clonotype was detected many times. The chain joins TRBV28 to TRBJ2-3; D is possibly TRBD1 (5 bases). CDR3 length: 12 residues. Germline CDR1 MDHEN, CDR2 SYDVKM. V gave up 4 bases and J gave up 11 bases, with 13 bases separating them. The CDR3: CASSYGADRQYF. For the CDR3, the DNA is TGTGCCAGCAGTTATGGGGCCGACCGGCAGTATTTT.

The CDR3 here is CATSRAQYPNTGANVLTF. CDR3 DNA sequence: TGTGCCACCAGCAGAGCCCAATACCCGAACACTGGGGCCAACGTCCTGACTTTC. The chain links TRBV15 to TRBJ2-6; D unresolved. This CDR3 region has 18 residues. Trimming cost V 1 base and J 2 bases, with 15 bases left between them. Germline CDR1 LNHNV, CDR2 YYDKDF (reference sequence).

There are many counts of this clonotype. CDR3 DNA: TGCGCCAGCAGCTTGGGTCTAGACATGAACACTGAAGCTTTCTTT. It is translated as CASSLGLDMNTEAFF. The chain combines TRBV5-1 with TRBJ1-1; the D is unclear. CDR1 and CDR2 from the germline V gene are SGHRS and YFSETQ. This CDR3 spans 15 amino acids. V lost 0 bases to trimming and J lost 0 bases, with 9 bases between them.

This clonotype appeared a few times. This chain links TRBV6-2 or TRBV6-3 with TRBJ2-4; TRBD2 is a possible D gene (5 bases). The CDR3 length is 16 residues. The germline V gene encodes CDR1 MNHEY and CDR2 SVGEGT. The V end was cut by 6 bases, the J end by 0 bases, with 15 bases between. Here the CDR3 reads CASSRLGEGAKNIQYF. The DNA of the CDR3 is TGTGCCAGCAGCCGGTTGGGTGAGGGAGCCAAAAACATTCAGTACTTC.

This clonotype was detected ten times or more. The chain uses TRBV7-9 and TRBJ2-3; TRBD2 aligns across 8 bases. Germline-derived CDR1 and CDR2 are SEHNR and FQNEAQ (reference sequence). V lost 3 bases to trimming and J lost 6 bases; unmatched junction nucleotides: 11. The CDR3 totals 16 residues. This CDR3 reads CASSLVAGLQGDTQYF. CDR3 DNA sequence: TGTGCCAGCAGCTTGGTAGCGGGACTCCAAGGGGATACGCAGTATTTT.

This clonotype occurred many times. The chain uses TRBV30 and TRBJ1-4; no clear D. Trimming shortened V by 2 bases and J by 7 bases, and 11 bases separated the two germline ends. The CDR3 is 13 residues long. Looked up from germline, CDR1 is GTSNPN and CDR2 is SVGIG (reference sequence). CDR3 DNA sequence: TGTGCCTGGAGTAGGGCAGGAAGTGAAAAACTGTTTTTT. As protein: CAWSRAGSEKLFF. Looking up the rest from reference TRBV30 and TRBJ1-4 gives the full variable domain: SQTIHQWPATLVQPVGSPLSLECTVEGTSNPNLYWYRQAAGRGLQLLFYSVGIGQISSEVPQNLSASRPQDRQFILSSKKLLLSDSGFYLCAWSRAGSEKLFFGSGTQLSVL.

This clonotype has a count of ten or more. The chain is built from TRBV10-3 and TRBJ2-3; 8 bases align to TRBD2. The CDR3 is made up of 15 amino acids. V shed 0 bases and J 3 bases; nucleotides not matched to a gene: 2. The germline V gene encodes CDR1 ENHRY and CDR2 SYGVKD. The CDR3, as DNA: TGTGCCATCAGTGAGTCTACTAGCGGAACAGATACGCAGTATTTT. Its translation: CAISESTSGTDTQYF.

The chain carries TRBV7-3 and TRBJ2-3, with 12 bases fitting TRBD1. Unmatched junction bases numbered 6, after V lost 4 bases and J lost 7 bases. This CDR3 region has 15 residues. Germline V lookup: CDR1 SGHTA, CDR2 FQGTGA. The CDR3 DNA is TGTGCCAGCAGCTGGGGGACAGGGGGCAGAAATACGCAGTATTTT. This sequence encodes CASSWGTGGRNTQYF.

This clonotype was seen at least ten times. The CDR3 protein is CASSFGQWDSAQHF. Written as DNA, the CDR3 is TGTGCCAGCAGCTTCGGGCAGTGGGATTCGGCCCAGCATTTT. The chain recombines TRBV7-8 with TRBJ1-5, with D uncertain. Trimming took 3 bases from V and 11 from J, leaving 17 bases between them. The V gene's germline CDR1 is SGHVS and CDR2 FQNEAQ. CDR3 length: 14 residues. The whole variable domain, remainder taken from reference TRBV7-8 and TRBJ1-5, is GAGVSQSPRYKVAKRGQDVALRCDPISGHVSLFWYQQALGQGPEFLTYFQNEAQLDKSGLPSDRFFAERPEGSVSTLKIQRTQQEDSAVYLCASSFGQWDSAQHFGDGTRLSIL.

The chain recombines TRBV12-3 or TRBV12-4 with TRBJ1-1, with TRBD1 matching 7 bases. The CDR3 loop spans 15 amino acids. After removal of 6 bases from V and 0 bases from J, the junction contained 7 bases not matched to a gene. CDR3 nucleotides: TGTGCCAGCAGAAGGGGGCCAGGGGTGAACACTGAAGCTTTCTTT. It codes for CASRRGPGVNTEAFF.

This clonotype was recorded many times. The V call is TRBV3-1, the J call TRBJ2-5; perhaps TRBD2 as D (6 bases). The V end lost 4 bases, the J end lost 0 bases, and 15 bases lay between the germline ends. Per germline, CDR1 LGHDT and CDR2 YNNKEL (reference sequence). The CDR3 is made up of 16 amino acids. CDR3 bases: TGTGCCAGCAGCCCTCGGGGTAGCGGAGACCAAGAGACCCAGTACTTC. Encoded protein: CASSPRGSGDQETQYF.

This clonotype has only a few counts. This rearrangement joins TRBV27 to TRBJ2-7; D is perhaps TRBD1 (6 bases). Germline V CDR1 and CDR2: MNHEY, SMNVEV (reference sequence). The CDR3 totals 15 residues. V was cut by 6 bases and J by 1 base, with 16 bases left in between. The CDR3 protein is CASRFSGEGSYEQYF. The DNA for the CDR3 is TGTGCCAGCAGATTTTCAGGGGAAGGATCCTACGAGCAGTACTTC.

The table lists this clonotype with a few counts. The CDR3 bases are TGCAGGGGGGGGAAGGGGGATACGCAGTATTTT. Protein product: CRGGKGDTQYF. The chain links TRBV20-1 to TRBJ2-3; 7 nucleotides line up with TRBD2. The CDR3 consists of 11 residues. Looked up from germline, CDR1 is DFQATT and CDR2 is SNEGSKA (reference sequence).

V is TRBV28 and J is TRBJ1-5; 9 bases fit TRBD1. The CDR3 extends over 14 amino acids. The trim removed 8 bases at V and 3 bases at J, leaving 5 bases unmatched. In germline, CDR1 is MDHEN, CDR2 SYDVKM. The CDR3 region is CASRTGGFNQPQHF. The CDR3, as DNA: TGTGCCAGCCGTACAGGGGGCTTCAATCAGCCCCAGCATTTT.

J is TRBJ2-7 and V is TRBV3-1, with 8 bases matching TRBD1. The CDR3 is made up of 13 amino acids. Per the germline V gene, CDR1 is LGHDT and CDR2 is YNNKEL (reference sequence). V shed 8 bases and J 1 base; nucleotides not matched to a gene: 4. For the CDR3, the DNA is TGTGCCAGCGGCGACAGGGGATCCTACGAGCAGTACTTC. Amino acids: CASGDRGSYEQYF.

V is TRBV6-2 or TRBV6-3 and J is TRBJ2-1; TRBD2 matches 10 bases. The V and J ends lost 0 bases and 0 bases, in that order; junction bases with no gene match: 8. Germline loops: CDR1 MNHEY, CDR2 SVGEGT. The CDR3 consists of 19 residues. CDR3 region: CASSYSRTSGARSYNEQFF. The DNA of the CDR3 is TGTGCCAGCAGTTACTCGAGAACTAGCGGGGCCCGCTCCTACAATGAGCAGTTCTTC.

The chain employs TRBV5-1 and TRBJ2-2; 7 nucleotides match TRBD2. The V gene's germline CDR1 is SGHRS and CDR2 YFSETQ. This CDR3 has 16 amino acids. V trimming: 1 base; J trimming: 4 bases; junction bases outside the gene matches: 7. DNA of the CDR3: TGCGCCAGCAGCTTGTTTGCTAGCGGAAGCACCGGGGAGCTGTTTTTT. Protein sequence: CASSLFASGSTGELFF.

Many counts were recorded for this clonotype. The chain has TRBV4-3 and TRBJ2-7; 10 bases align to TRBD2. The CDR3 length is 16 residues. Germline V lookup: CDR1 LGHNA, CDR2 YSLEER. Trimming at V came to 0 bases and at J to 3 bases, leaving 5 bases not matched to a gene. This CDR3 reads CASSQDTSGVRYEQYF. CDR3 bases: TGCGCCAGCAGCCAAGATACTAGCGGGGTCCGCTACGAGCAGTACTTC.

This clonotype was counted ten times or more. The V call is TRBV6-2 or TRBV6-3, the J call TRBJ2-7, with 11 bases matching TRBD1. Germline CDR1 is MNHEY and CDR2 is SVGEGT. The CDR3 runs to 16 residues. J gave up 2 bases and V 0 bases, and 3 bases lay outside the gene matches. CDR3 in amino acids: CASSYSTGQGAYEQYF. CDR3 in DNA: TGTGCCAGCAGTTACTCTACGGGACAGGGGGCCTACGAGCAGTACTTC.

This clonotype was counted ten times or more. The V and J genes are TRBV28 and TRBJ1-2; no clear D. The germline V gene has CDR1 MDHEN and CDR2 SYDVKM. This CDR3 is 12 amino acids long. The germline V and J ends were trimmed by 7 bases and 9 bases, with 15 bases remaining between them. The CDR3 region has the DNA TGTGCCAGCACCGAGGGAGCCGGTCGCTACACCTTC. Translated: CASTEGAGRYTF.

This clonotype showed up many times. The chain combines TRBV6-5 with TRBJ2-7; 11 nucleotides align to TRBD2. Losses at the gene ends were 2 bases for V and 1 base for J; bases not matched to a gene: 10. CDR3 length: 18 amino acids. Looked up from germline, CDR1 is MNHEY and CDR2 is SVGAGI. This CDR3 reads CASSYEASGRSRSYEQYF. CDR3 bases: TGTGCCAGCAGTTACGAGGCTAGCGGGAGGTCGCGATCCTACGAGCAGTACTTC.

This clonotype was counted at least ten times. This chain links TRBV20-1 with TRBJ2-3; TRBD2 might be the D (5 bases). V lost 3 bases and J 5 bases, leaving 12 bases between the germline ends. Germline V CDR1 and CDR2: DFQATT, SNEGSKA (reference sequence). This CDR3 spans 13 amino acids. The CDR3 DNA sequence: TGCAGTGCTAGTGCGAGCGCGGGAGATACGCAGTATTTT. Encoded protein: CSASASAGDTQYF.

There are many counts of this clonotype. V and J are TRBV11-2 and TRBJ2-3; D possibly corresponds to TRBD1 (5 bases). The germline V gene has CDR1 SGHAT and CDR2 FQNNGV. This CDR3 spans 15 amino acids. V lost 4 bases to trimming and J lost 0 bases, with 11 bases between them. CDR3 DNA sequence: TGTGCCAGCAGCTCCGGCCAGGGTAGCACAGATACGCAGTATTTT. As protein: CASSSGQGSTDTQYF.

This clonotype was seen repeatedly, ten times or more. The chain combines TRBV28 with TRBJ2-3; perhaps TRBD1 as D (6 bases). With 5 bases removed from V and 6 bases from J, the gap between germline ends came to 18 bases. The germline gives CDR1 MDHEN, CDR2 SYDVKM. The CDR3 has 15 amino acids. As DNA, the CDR3 is TGTGCCAGCAGTGACAGGACCAGTAAGTCCGATACGCAGTATTTT. This encodes CASSDRTSKSDTQYF.